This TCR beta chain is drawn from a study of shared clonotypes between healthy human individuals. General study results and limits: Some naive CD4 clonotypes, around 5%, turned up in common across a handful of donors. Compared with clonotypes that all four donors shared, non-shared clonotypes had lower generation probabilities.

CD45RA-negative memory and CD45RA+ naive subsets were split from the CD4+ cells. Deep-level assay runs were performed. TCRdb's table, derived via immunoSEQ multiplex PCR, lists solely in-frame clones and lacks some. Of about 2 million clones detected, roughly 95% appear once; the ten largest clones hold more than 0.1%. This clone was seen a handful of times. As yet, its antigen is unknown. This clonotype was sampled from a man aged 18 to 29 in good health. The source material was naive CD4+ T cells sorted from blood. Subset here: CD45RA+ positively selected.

CDR3 sequence: CASSLIRQGVEQYF. The DNA for the CDR3 is TGTGCCAGCAGCTTGATTCGACAGGGCGTCGAGCAGTACTTC. The rearrangement uses TRBV5-6 and TRBJ2-7; 7 bases are a match to TRBD1. The CDR3 length is 14 residues. The germline gives CDR1 SGHDT, CDR2 YYEEEE. With V trimmed by 1 base and J by 6 bases, 7 bases remained unmatched.